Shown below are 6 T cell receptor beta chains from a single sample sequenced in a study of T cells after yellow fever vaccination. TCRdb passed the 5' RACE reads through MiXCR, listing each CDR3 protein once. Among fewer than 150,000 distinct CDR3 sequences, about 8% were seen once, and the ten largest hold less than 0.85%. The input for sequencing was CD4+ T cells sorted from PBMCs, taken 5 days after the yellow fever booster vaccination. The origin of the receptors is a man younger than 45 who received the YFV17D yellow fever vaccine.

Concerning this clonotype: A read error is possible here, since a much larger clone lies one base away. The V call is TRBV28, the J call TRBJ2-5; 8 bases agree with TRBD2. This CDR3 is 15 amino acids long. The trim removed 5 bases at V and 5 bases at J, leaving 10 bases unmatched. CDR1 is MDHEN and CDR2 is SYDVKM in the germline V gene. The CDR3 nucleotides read TGTGCCAGCAGTAGCCAACTAGCGGCTCACGAGACCCAGTACTTC. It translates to CASSSQLAAHETQYF. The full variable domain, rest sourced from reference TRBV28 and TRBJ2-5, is DVKVTQSSRYLVKRTGEKVFLECVQDMDHENMFWYRQDPGLGLRLIYFSYDVKMKEKGDIPEGYSVSREKKERFSLILESASTNQTSMYLCASSSQLAAHETQYFGPGTRLLVL.

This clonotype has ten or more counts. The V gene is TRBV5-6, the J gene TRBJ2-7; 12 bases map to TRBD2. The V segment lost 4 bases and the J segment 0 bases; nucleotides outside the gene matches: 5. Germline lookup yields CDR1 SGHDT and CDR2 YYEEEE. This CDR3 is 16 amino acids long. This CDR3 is CASSATSGRHSYEQYF. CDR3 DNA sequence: TGTGCCAGCAGCGCGACTAGCGGGAGACACTCCTACGAGCAGTACTTC.

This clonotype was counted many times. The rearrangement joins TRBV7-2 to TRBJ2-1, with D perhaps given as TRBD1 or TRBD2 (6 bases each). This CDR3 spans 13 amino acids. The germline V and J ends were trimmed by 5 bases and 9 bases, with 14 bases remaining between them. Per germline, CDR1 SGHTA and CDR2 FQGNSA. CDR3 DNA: TGTGCCAGCAGCCGAGGTGGGGGGCTTGAGCAGTTCTTC. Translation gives CASSRGGGLEQFF.

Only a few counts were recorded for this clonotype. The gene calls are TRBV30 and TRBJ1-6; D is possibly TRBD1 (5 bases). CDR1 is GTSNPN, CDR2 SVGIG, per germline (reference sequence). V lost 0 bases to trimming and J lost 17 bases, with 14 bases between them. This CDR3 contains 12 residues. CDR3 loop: CAWSVRRGLIHF. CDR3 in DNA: TGTGCCTGGAGTGTACGGAGGGGATTGATCCACTTT.

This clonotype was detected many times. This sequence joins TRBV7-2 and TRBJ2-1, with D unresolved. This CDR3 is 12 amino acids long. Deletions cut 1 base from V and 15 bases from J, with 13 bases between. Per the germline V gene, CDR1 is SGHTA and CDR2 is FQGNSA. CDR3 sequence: CASSLGATKGFF. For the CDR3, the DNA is TGTGCCAGCAGCTTAGGCGCCACCAAAGGGTTCTTC.

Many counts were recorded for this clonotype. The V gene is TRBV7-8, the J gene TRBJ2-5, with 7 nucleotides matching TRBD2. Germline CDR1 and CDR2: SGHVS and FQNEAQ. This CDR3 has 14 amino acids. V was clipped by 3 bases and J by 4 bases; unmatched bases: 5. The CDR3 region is CASSFIGGGETQYF. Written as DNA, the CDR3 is TGTGCCAGCAGCTTTATTGGCGGGGGAGAGACCCAGTACTTC.